The T cell receptor (beta chain) described here comes from a study of blood T cell repertoires in COVID-19. CDR1 is MNHEY, CDR2 SMNVEV, per germline (reference sequence). CDR3 length equals 14 residues. The V and J ends lost 0 bases and 6 bases, in that order; junction bases with no gene match: 4. Assay used: immunoSEQ multiplex PCR; TCRdb lists only in-frame clones, some missing. Of 29,000 or so clones listed, 85% to 90% are singletons. The sequencing input was peripheral blood. This receptor was taken from a human donor in a cohort sampled during active COVID-19. The donor label of this sample is uncertain. J is TRBJ1-2 and V is TRBV27; 7 positions agree with TRBD1. DNA for the CDR3: TGTGCCAGCAGTTTATCGGGGACAGACAATGGCTACACCTTC. Protein product: CASSLSGTDNGYTF.